The source of this T cell receptor beta chain is a study of identical twins. Study findings and constraints: Invariant populations such as MAIT and iNKT cells could partly muddle zero-insertion analyses. Out-of-frame TCR alpha sharing observed in monozygotic twins exceeded model estimates.

The table lists this clonotype with many counts. The antigen is not known. The CDR3 runs to 13 residues. The germline gives CDR1 MNHEY, CDR2 SMNVEV (reference sequence). Trimming left V 8 bases short and J 5 bases short, with 16 bases between. TCRdb fed the 5' RACE reads into MiXCR, producing one record per CDR3 protein. The table has some 590,000 distinct CDR3 sequences, around a tenth seen once; the top ten hold approximately 3.2%. A further study also used this sample, focusing on yellow fever vaccine responses in identical twins.

The source of this sequence is a young woman in good health. The sequencing input was PBMCs. V gene TRBV27 combines with J gene TRBJ2-7; no clear D gene. The CDR3 here is CASGASWPHEQYF. The CDR3 nucleotides are TGTGCCAGCGGCGCCTCTTGGCCCCACGAGCAGTACTTC.